Listed here are 22 T cell receptor beta chains from one sample, sequenced in a study of cytomegalovirus exposure and HLA in healthy donors. Use of 60 Vbeta and 13 Jbeta primers characterized the PCR. Libraries were prepared by immunoSEQ multiplex PCR; TCRdb keeps only in-frame clonotypes and omits some of them. The sample lists approximately 160,000 clones; about 71% were seen once. Sequenced: PBMCs. The origin of the receptors is a man in his fifties or sixties in good health and CMV-seronegative.

The chain uses TRBV6-1 and TRBJ1-2, with D maybe TRBD1 (5 bases). V shed 11 bases and J shed 5 bases, with 24 bases lying between them. This CDR3 has 15 residues. Germline-derived CDR1 and CDR2 are MNHNS and SASEGT. The chain's CDR3 is CASGTRGVEVYGYTF. The CDR3 DNA reads as TGTGCCTCAGGGACTCGGGGGGTCGAGGTGTATGGCTACACCTTC.

Turning to this clone: The CDR3 end shows no conserved phenylalanine or tryptophan, and so a read error is likely. The limits of the CDR3 on the DNA are not certain, so only TCRdb's listed CDR3 is given. The chain combines TRBV28 with TRBJ2-7; the table's TRBD2 call for D was not verified on the DNA. The CDR3 numbers 14 amino acids, ends counted. Per the germline V gene, CDR1 is MDHEN and CDR2 is SYDVKM. The CDR3 spells CASGEGLAGLKEQI.

The chain couples TRBV19 to TRBJ1-2, with 10 bases identical to TRBD1. Germline V gene lookup returns CDR1 LNHDA and CDR2 SQIVND (reference sequence). The CDR3 runs to 13 residues. After removal of 5 bases from V and 7 bases from J, the junction contained 4 bases not matched to a gene. The CDR3 reads CASSARDRGGYTF. As DNA, the CDR3 is TGTGCCAGTAGTGCCCGGGACAGGGGTGGCTACACCTTC.

The chain links TRBV29-1 to TRBJ1-2; 7 nucleotides line up with TRBD1. Per germline, CDR1 SQVTM and CDR2 ANQGSEA. This CDR3 contains 13 residues. V shed 4 bases and J 7 bases; nucleotides not matched to a gene: 9. This CDR3 reads CSVAPTGDPGYTF. The CDR3, as DNA: TGCAGCGTTGCCCCCACAGGGGACCCTGGCTACACCTTC.

The V and J genes are TRBV19 and TRBJ1-5; perhaps TRBD1 as D (6 bases). Germline-derived CDR1 and CDR2 are LNHDA and SQIVND (reference sequence). CDR3 length: 15 residues. V lost 5 bases, J lost 4 bases, and 15 bases lay in between. The DNA for the CDR3 is TGTGCCAGTAGTTATGACCGGGACACAAATCAGCCCCAGCATTTT. Protein: CASSYDRDTNQPQHF.

The J gene is TRBJ2-3, the V gene TRBV6-5, with 10 bases matching TRBD1. Germline CDR1 reads MNHEY; CDR2 reads SVGAGI. J lost 7 bases, V lost 6 bases, and 7 bases had no gene match. There are 14 residues in the CDR3. CDR3 bases: TGTGCCAGCAGCCCCGACAGGGGGCGAAATACGCAGTATTTT. Translated, it gives CASSPDRGRNTQYF.

The CDR3 sequence: CASSYSGQYTGELFF. The CDR3 DNA sequence: TGTGCCAGCAGTTACTCGGGACAGTACACCGGGGAGCTGTTTTTT. The genes are TRBV6-6 and TRBJ2-2; 7 bases line up with TRBD1. Germline V gives CDR1 MNHNY, CDR2 SVGAGI (reference sequence). This CDR3 contains 15 residues. The V gene end was trimmed by 0 bases and the J gene end by 3 bases; junction bases not matched to a gene: 1.

This sequence joins TRBV5-1 and TRBJ2-3; 9 bases are a match to TRBD1. This CDR3 is built from 14 residues. With 3 bases clipped from V and 10 bases from J, the junction kept 9 bases outside the gene matches. CDR1 is SGHRS, CDR2 YFSETQ, per germline. CDR3 bases: TGCGCCAGCAGCTACCGGGACAGGGTTCTCTCGCAGTATTTT. This sequence encodes CASSYRDRVLSQYF. Based on the CDR3 plus reference TRBV5-1 and TRBJ2-3, the full variable domain is KAGVTQTPRYLIKTRGQQVTLSCSPISGHRSVSWYQQTPGQGLQFLFEYFSETQRNKGNFPGRFSGRQFSNSRSEMNVSTLELGDSALYLCASSYRDRVLSQYFGPGTRLTVL.

V usage is TRBV14 and J usage is TRBJ2-3, with 7 nucleotides matching TRBD1. V was clipped by 4 bases and J by 2 bases; unmatched bases: 6. The CDR3 covers 15 residues. Germline V gene data show CDR1 as SGHDN and CDR2 as FVKESK. This CDR3 reads CASSRHRGPTDTQYF. The CDR3 bases are TGTGCCAGCAGCCGTCACAGGGGTCCCACAGATACGCAGTATTTT.

The CDR3 protein is CASSQDRNPGQGATGELFF. The CDR3 bases are TGCGCCAGCAGCCAAGATCGGAATCCGGGACAGGGGGCAACCGGGGAGCTGTTTTTT. The chain links TRBV4-3 to TRBJ2-2, with 12 bases identical to TRBD1. In germline, CDR1 is LGHNA, CDR2 YSLEER. The CDR3 length is 19 residues. The J segment lost 5 bases and the V segment lost 0 bases, leaving 10 bases of the junction unmatched.

This sequence joins TRBV19 and TRBJ1-2; 9 bases are shared with TRBD1. V dropped 4 bases and J dropped 13; count of bases not matched to a gene: 10. This CDR3 contains 13 residues. Germline lookup yields CDR1 LNHDA and CDR2 SQIVND (reference sequence). The CDR3 DNA reads TGTGCCAGTAGTACCCCCCAGGACAGGGGTCGCACCTTC. Its translation: CASSTPQDRGRTF.

The chain combines TRBV12-2 with TRBJ2-1; the table's D call TRBD2 went unverified against the DNA. TRBV12-2 is noted as a pseudogene. The CDR3 is made up of 15 amino acids. For the CDR3, the DNA is TGTGCAAGTCGCCGTAGCGGGGGCTCCTACAATGAGCAGTTCTTC. Amino acid sequence: CASRRSGGSYNEQFF.

This chain links TRBV4-3 with TRBJ1-2; D not resolved. V shed 0 bases and J shed 4 bases, with 9 bases lying between them. The CDR3 covers 14 residues. Germline loops: CDR1 LGHNA, CDR2 YSLEER. In nucleotides, the CDR3 is TGCGCCAGCAGCCAAGATCAGGAGGTCTATGGCTACACCTTC. The encoded protein is CASSQDQEVYGYTF.

This chain uses TRBV5-1 with TRBJ1-1; D unresolved. V was cut by 4 bases and J by 2 bases, with 12 bases left in between. The CDR3 sequence is 14 residues long. The V gene's germline CDR1 is SGHRS and CDR2 YFSETQ. CDR3 nucleotides: TGCGCCAGCAGCCTAAACACAGTAAACACTGAAGCTTTCTTT. Translation gives CASSLNTVNTEAFF.

The chain uses TRBV28 and TRBJ2-3, with TRBD2 matching over 8 bases. Germline V gene data show CDR1 as MDHEN and CDR2 as SYDVKM. The J segment lost 5 bases and the V segment lost 4 bases, leaving 14 bases of the junction unmatched. This CDR3 has 17 residues. The CDR3: CASSSTPGGQGGDTQYF. CDR3 nucleotides: TGTGCCAGCAGTTCCACCCCGGGGGGGCAAGGGGGAGATACGCAGTATTTT.

A word on this clone: In the same sample, other DNA sequences code for this CDR3. This chain connects TRBV10-1 to TRBJ1-1, with 12 bases lining up with TRBD1. The CDR3 is 17 amino acids. Unmatched junction bases numbered 9, after V lost 7 bases and J lost 0 bases. The germline gives CDR1 WNHNN, CDR2 SYGVQD (reference sequence). The chain's CDR3 is CASNFGTGGFLNTEAFF. CDR3 DNA sequence: TGCGCCAGCAACTTCGGGACAGGGGGCTTTTTGAACACTGAAGCTTTCTTT.

V usage is TRBV28 and J usage is TRBJ2-7, with TRBD2 as a possible D gene (7 bases). This CDR3 has 13 residues. The germline CDR1 and CDR2 sequences are MDHEN and SYDVKM. V lost 10 bases and J 4 bases, leaving 17 bases between the germline ends. CDR3 DNA: TGTGCCACCCTAAGGGGGGGGCCGTACGAGCAGTACTTC. Amino acids: CATLRGGPYEQYF.

The rearrangement links TRBV5-1 to TRBJ1-2; D may be TRBD1 (6 bases). Germline-derived CDR1 and CDR2 are SGHRS and YFSETQ. Trimming left V 7 bases short and J 6 bases short, with 22 bases between. The CDR3 consists of 15 residues. The CDR3 loop reads CASGPFRGGEDGYTF. For the CDR3, the DNA is TGCGCCAGCGGCCCATTCAGGGGCGGAGAAGATGGCTACACCTTC.

The V call is TRBV5-6, the J call TRBJ2-7, with a weak D call TRBD1 (6 bases). V lost 4 bases and J lost 0, with 14 bases in between. The CDR3 is made up of 15 amino acids. Germline CDR1 SGHDT, CDR2 YYEEEE. For the CDR3, the DNA is TGTGCCAGCAGCCGGCGACAGGTCAGCTCCTACGAGCAGTACTTC. This codes for CASSRRQVSSYEQYF.

Comments on this clone: Other nucleotide sequences in the sample specify the same CDR3. The CDR3 reads CASSYSRRGNTEAFF. DNA for the CDR3: TGTGCCAGCAGTTACTCTCGCAGGGGCAACACTGAAGCTTTCTTT. The chain is built from TRBV6-5 and TRBJ1-1, with a weak D call TRBD1 (6 bases). Looked up from germline, CDR1 is MNHEY and CDR2 is SVGAGI. The CDR3 is made up of 15 amino acids. Trimming stripped 0 bases from V and 2 bases from J, with 10 bases between.

This sequence joins TRBV19 and TRBJ1-5, with 8 bases aligning to TRBD1. V was pared by 1 base and J by 6 bases, with 8 bases of the junction left unmatched. Germline-derived CDR1 and CDR2 are LNHDA and SQIVND (reference sequence). The CDR3 spans 16 residues. The CDR3 coding sequence is TGTGCCAGTAGTATAGCTACAGGGGGAATGGGTCAGCCCCAGCATTTT. Its translation: CASSIATGGMGQPQHF.

This rearrangement joins TRBV18 to TRBJ2-4, with 10 nucleotides matching TRBD1. V trimming: 4 bases; J trimming: 5 bases; junction bases outside the gene matches: 8. CDR3 length equals 16 residues. In germline, CDR1 is KGHSH, CDR2 LQKENI. CDR3 amino acids: CASSQTRDRGENIQYF. In nucleotides, the CDR3 is TGTGCCAGCTCACAAACTCGGGACAGGGGAGAAAACATTCAGTACTTC.